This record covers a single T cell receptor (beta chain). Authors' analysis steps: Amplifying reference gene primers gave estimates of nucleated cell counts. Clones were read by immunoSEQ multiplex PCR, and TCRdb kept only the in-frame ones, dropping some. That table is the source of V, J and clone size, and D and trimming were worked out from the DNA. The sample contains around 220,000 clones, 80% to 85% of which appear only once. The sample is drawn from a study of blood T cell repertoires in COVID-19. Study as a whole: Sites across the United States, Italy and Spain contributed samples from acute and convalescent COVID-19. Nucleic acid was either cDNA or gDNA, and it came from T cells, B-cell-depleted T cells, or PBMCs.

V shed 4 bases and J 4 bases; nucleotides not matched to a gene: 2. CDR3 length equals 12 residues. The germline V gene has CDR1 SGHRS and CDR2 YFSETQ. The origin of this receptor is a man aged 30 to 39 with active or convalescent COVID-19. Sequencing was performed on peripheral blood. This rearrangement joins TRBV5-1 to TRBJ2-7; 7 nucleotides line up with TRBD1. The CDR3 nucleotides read TGCGCCAGCAGCGTGGGACAGTACGAGCAGTACTTC. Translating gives CASSVGQYEQYF.